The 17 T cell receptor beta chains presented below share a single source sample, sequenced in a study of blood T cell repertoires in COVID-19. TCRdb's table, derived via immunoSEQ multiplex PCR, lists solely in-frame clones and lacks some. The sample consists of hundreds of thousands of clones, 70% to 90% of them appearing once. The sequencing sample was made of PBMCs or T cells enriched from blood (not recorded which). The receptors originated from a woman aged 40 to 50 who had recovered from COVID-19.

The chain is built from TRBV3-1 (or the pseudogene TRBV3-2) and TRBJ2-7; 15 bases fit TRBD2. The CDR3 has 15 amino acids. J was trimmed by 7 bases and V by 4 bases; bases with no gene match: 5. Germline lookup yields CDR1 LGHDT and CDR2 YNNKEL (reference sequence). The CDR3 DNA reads TGTGCCAGCAGCCTGTGGACTAGCGGGAGGGAAGAGCAGTACTTC. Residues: CASSLWTSGREEQYF.

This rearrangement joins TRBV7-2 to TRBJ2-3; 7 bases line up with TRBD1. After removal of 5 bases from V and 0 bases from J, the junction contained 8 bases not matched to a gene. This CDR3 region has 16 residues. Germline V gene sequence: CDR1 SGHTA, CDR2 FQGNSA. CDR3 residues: CASSGETGMSTDTQYF. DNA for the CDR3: TGTGCCAGCAGCGGGGAGACAGGGATGAGCACAGATACGCAGTATTTT.

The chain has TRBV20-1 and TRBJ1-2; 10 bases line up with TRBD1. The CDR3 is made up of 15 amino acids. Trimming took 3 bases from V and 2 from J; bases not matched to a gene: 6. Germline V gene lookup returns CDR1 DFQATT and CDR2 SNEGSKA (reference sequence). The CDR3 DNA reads TGCAGTGCTAGTGGACAGGGGGGGCTCAACTATGGCTACACCTTC. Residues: CSASGQGGLNYGYTF.

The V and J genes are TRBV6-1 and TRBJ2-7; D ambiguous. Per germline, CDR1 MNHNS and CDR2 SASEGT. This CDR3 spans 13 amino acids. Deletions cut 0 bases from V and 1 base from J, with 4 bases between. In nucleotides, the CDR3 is TGTGCCAGCAGTGAAGCGGCTTCCTACGAGCAGTACTTC. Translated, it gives CASSEAASYEQYF.

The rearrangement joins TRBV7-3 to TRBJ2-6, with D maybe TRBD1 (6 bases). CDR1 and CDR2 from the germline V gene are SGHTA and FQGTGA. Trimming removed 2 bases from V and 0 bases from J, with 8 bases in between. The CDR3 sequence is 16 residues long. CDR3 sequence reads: CASSLGGISGANVLTF. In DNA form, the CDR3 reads TGTGCCAGCAGCTTAGGGGGCATCTCTGGGGCCAACGTCCTGACTTTC.

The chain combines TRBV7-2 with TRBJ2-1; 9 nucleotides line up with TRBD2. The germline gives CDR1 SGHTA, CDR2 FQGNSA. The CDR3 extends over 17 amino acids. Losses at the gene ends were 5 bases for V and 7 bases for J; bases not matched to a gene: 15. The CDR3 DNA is TGTGCCAGCAGCCACCGTCTCGCGGGAGGGATTAGGAATGAGCAGTTCTTC. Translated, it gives CASSHRLAGGIRNEQFF.

The CDR3 protein is CASSLDQGDYNSPLHF. CDR3 coding DNA: TGTGCCAGCAGCTTAGATCAGGGGGATTATAATTCACCCCTCCACTTT. V gene TRBV7-9 combines with J gene TRBJ1-6; 7 positions agree with TRBD1. The CDR3 loop spans 16 amino acids. Losses at the gene ends were 1 base for V and 4 bases for J; bases not matched to a gene: 4. Per the germline V gene, CDR1 is SEHNR and CDR2 is FQNEAQ (reference sequence). Looking up the rest from reference TRBV7-9 and TRBJ1-6 gives the full variable domain: DTGVSQNPRHKITKRGQNVTFRCDPISEHNRLYWYRQTLGQGPEFLTYFQNEAQLEKSRLLSDRFSAERPKGSFSTLEIQRTEQGDSAMYLCASSLDQGDYNSPLHFGNGTRLTVT.

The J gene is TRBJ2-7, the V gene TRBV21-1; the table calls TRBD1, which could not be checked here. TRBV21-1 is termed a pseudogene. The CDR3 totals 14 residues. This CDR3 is CASSPGQSTYEQYF. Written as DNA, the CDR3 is TGTGCCAGCAGTCCGGGACAGTCAACCTACGAGCAGTACTTC.

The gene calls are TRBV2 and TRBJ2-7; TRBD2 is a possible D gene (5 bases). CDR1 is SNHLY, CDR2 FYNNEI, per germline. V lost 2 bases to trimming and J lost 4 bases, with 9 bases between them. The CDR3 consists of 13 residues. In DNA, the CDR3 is TGTGCCAGCAGTGAAATAGCGCTTTACGAGCAGTACTTC. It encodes CASSEIALYEQYF.

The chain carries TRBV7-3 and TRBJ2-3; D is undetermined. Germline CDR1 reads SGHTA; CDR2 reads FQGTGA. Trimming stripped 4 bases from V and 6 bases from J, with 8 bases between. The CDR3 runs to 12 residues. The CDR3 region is CASSSGIDTQYF. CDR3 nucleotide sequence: TGTGCCAGCAGCTCCGGTATCGATACGCAGTATTTT.

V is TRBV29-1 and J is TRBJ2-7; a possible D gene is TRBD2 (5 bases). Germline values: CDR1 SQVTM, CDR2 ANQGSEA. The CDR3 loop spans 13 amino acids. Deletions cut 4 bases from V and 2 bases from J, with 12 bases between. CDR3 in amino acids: CSVGGSGTYEQYF. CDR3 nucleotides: TGCAGCGTTGGAGGCAGCGGCACCTACGAGCAGTACTTC.

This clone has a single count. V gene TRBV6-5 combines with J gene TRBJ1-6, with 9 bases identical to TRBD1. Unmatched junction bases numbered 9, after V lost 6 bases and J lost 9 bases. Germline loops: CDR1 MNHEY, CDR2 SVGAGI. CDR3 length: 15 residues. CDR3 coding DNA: TGTGCCAGCAGGAGTACCGGGACAGGGAGTTCACCCCTCCACTTT. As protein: CASRSTGTGSSPLHF.

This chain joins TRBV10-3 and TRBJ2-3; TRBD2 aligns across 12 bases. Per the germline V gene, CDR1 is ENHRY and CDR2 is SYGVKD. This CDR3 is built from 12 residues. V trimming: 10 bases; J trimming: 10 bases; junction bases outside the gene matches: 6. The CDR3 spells CASGLAGHPQYF. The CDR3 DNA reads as TGTGCCAGCGGACTAGCGGGACATCCGCAGTATTTT.

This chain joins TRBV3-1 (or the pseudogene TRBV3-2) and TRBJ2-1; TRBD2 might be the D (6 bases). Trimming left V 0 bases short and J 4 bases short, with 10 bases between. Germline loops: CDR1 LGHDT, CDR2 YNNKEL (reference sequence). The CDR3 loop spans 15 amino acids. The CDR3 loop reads CASSQERGPYNEQFF. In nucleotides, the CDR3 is TGTGCCAGCAGCCAAGAGCGGGGTCCGTACAATGAGCAGTTCTTC.

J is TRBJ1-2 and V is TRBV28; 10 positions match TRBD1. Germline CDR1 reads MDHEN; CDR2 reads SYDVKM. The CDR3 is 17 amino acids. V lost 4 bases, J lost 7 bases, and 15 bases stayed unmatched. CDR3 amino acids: CASSSHTGQGNSRGYTF. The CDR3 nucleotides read TGTGCCAGCAGTTCGCATACGGGACAGGGGAATAGTCGTGGCTACACCTTC.

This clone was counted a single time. For the CDR3, the DNA is TGTGCCAGCAGTGAAGCAGGGGACACTGAAGCTTTCTTT. This encodes CASSEAGDTEAFF. The rearrangement links TRBV6-1 to TRBJ1-1; D might be TRBD1 (5 bases). V was shortened by 0 bases and J by 3 bases, with 5 bases between the two germline ends. The CDR3 consists of 13 residues. Per the germline V gene, CDR1 is MNHNS and CDR2 is SASEGT.

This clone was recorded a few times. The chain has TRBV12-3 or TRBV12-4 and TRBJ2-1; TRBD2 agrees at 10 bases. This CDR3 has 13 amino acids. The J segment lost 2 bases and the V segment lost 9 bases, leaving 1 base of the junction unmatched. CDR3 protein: CASLAGAYNEQFF. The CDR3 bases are TGTGCCAGTCTAGCGGGAGCCTACAATGAGCAGTTCTTC.